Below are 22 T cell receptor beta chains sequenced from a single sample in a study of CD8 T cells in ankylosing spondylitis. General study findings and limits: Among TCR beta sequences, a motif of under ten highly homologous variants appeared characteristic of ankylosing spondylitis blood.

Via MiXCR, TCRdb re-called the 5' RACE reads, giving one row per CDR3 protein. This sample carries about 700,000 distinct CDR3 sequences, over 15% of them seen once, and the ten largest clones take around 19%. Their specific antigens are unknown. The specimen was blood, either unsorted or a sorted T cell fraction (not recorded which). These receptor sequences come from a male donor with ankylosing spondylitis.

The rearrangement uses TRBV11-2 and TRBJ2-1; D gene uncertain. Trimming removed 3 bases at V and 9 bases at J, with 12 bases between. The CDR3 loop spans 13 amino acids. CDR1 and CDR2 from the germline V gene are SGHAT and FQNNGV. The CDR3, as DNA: TGTGCCAGCAGCTTTCACGGTGTGGGTGAGCAGTTCTTC. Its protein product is CASSFHGVGEQFF.

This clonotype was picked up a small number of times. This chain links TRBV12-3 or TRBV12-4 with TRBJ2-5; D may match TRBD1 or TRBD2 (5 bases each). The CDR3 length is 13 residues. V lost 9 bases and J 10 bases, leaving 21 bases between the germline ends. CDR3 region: CASGNDSPRGQYF. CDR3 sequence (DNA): TGTGCCAGTGGGAACGACAGCCCACGGGGCCAGTACTTC.

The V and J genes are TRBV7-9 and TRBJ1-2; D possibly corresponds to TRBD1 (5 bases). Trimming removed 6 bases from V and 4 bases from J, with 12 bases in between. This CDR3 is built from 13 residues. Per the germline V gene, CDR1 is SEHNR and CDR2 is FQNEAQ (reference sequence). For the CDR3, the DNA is TGTGCCAGCAGGGGACCCGAGGTCTATGGCTACACCTTC. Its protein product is CASRGPEVYGYTF.

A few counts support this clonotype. CDR3 region: CASSGAADTEAFF. In nucleotides, the CDR3 is TGCGCCAGCAGCGGGGCCGCGGACACTGAAGCTTTCTTT. V and J are TRBV5-1 and TRBJ1-1; a possible D gene is TRBD1 (5 bases). V lost 4 bases and J lost 3, with 10 bases in between. CDR1 and CDR2 from the germline V gene are SGHRS and YFSETQ. The CDR3 runs to 13 residues.

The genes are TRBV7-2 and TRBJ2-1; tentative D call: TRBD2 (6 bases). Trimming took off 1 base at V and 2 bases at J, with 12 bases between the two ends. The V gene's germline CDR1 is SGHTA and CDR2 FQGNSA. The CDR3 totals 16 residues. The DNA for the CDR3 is TGTGCCAGCAGCTTAGAAGGTCCGGGGGCCTACAATGAGCAGTTCTTC. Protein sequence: CASSLEGPGAYNEQFF.

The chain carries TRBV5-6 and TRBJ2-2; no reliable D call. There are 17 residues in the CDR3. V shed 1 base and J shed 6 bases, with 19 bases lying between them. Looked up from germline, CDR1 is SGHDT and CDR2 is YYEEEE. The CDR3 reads CASSLLGTPVGPGELFF. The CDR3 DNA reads TGTGCCAGCAGCTTGTTGGGCACCCCTGTAGGACCCGGGGAGCTGTTTTTT. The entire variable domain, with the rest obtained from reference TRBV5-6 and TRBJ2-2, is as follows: DAGVTQSPTHLIKTRGQQVTLRCSPKSGHDTVSWYQQALGQGPQFIFQYYEEEERQRGNFPDRFSGHQFPNYSSELNVNALLLGDSALYLCASSLLGTPVGPGELFFGEGSRLTVL.

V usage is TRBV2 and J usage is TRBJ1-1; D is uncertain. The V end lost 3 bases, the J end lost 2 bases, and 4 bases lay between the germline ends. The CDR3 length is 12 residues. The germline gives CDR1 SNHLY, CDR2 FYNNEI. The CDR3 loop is CASSEYNTEAFF. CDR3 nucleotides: TGTGCCAGCAGTGAGTATAACACTGAAGCTTTCTTT. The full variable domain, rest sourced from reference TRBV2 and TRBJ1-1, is EPEVTQTPSHQVTQMGQEVILRCVPISNHLYFYWYRQILGQKVEFLVSFYNNEISEKSEIFDDQFSVERPDGSNFTLKIRSTKLEDSAMYFCASSEYNTEAFFGQGTRLTVV.

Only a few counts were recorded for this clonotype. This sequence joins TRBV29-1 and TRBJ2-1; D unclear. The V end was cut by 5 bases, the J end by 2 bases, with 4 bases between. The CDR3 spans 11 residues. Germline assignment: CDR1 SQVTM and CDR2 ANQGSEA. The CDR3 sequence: CSVQAYNEQFF. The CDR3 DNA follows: TGCAGCGTTCAAGCCTACAATGAGCAGTTCTTC.

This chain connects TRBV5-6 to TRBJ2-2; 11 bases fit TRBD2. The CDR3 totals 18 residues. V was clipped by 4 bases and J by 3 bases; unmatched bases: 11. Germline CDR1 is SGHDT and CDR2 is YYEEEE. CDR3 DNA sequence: TGTGCCAGCAGCCGCTGGGTGACTAGCGGGATTTACACCGGGGAGCTGTTTTTT. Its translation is CASSRWVTSGIYTGELFF.

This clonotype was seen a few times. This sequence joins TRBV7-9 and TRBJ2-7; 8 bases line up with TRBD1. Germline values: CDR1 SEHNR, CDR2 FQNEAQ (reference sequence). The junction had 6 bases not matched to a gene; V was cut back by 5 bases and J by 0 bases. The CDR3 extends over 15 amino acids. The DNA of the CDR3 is TGTGCCAGCAGCATGACAGGGGCCCTCTCCTACGAGCAGTACTTC. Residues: CASSMTGALSYEQYF.

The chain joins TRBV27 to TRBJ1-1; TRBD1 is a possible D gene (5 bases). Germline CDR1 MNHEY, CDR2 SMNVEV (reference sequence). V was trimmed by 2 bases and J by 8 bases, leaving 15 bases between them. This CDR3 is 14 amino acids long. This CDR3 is CASSLQGFGPEAFF. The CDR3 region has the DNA TGTGCCAGCAGTTTACAGGGCTTTGGTCCGGAAGCTTTCTTT.

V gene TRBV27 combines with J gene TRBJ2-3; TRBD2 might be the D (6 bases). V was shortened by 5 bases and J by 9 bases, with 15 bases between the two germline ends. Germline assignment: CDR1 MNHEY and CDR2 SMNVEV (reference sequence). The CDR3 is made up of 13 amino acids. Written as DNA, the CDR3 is TGTGCCAGCAGTCCGCCGGGGGTCGGGACGCAGTATTTT. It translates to CASSPPGVGTQYF.

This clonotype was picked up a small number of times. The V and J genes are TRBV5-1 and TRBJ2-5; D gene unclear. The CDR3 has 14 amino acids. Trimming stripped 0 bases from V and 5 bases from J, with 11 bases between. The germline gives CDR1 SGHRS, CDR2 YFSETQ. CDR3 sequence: CASSLEAGLETQYF. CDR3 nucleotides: TGCGCCAGCAGCTTGGAAGCCGGTCTGGAGACCCAGTACTTC.

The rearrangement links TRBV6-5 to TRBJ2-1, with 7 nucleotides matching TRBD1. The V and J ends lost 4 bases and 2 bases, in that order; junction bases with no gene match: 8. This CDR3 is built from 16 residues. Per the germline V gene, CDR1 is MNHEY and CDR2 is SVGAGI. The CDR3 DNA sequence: TGTGCCAGCAGTTTGCACCAGGGGGAAACCTACAATGAGCAGTTCTTC. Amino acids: CASSLHQGETYNEQFF.

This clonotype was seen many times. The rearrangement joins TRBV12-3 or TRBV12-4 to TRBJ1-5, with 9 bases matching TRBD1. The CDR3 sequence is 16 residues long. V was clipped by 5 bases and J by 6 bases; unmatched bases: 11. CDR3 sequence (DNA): TGTGCCAGCAGTCCCCCCGGGACAGGGTATACTCAGCCCCAGCATTTT. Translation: CASSPPGTGYTQPQHF.

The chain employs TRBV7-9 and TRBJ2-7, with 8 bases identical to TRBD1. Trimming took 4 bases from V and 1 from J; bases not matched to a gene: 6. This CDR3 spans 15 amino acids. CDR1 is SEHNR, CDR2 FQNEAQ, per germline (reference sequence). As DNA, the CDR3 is TGTGCCAGCAGCTCCCTTGGGGACAGGTCCTACGAGCAGTACTTC. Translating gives CASSSLGDRSYEQYF.

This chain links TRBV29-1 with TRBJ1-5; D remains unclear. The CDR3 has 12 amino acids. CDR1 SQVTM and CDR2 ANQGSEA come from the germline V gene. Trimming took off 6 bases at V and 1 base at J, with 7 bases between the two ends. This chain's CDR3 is CSVKWSNQPQHF. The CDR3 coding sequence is TGCAGCGTAAAATGGAGCAATCAGCCCCAGCATTTT.

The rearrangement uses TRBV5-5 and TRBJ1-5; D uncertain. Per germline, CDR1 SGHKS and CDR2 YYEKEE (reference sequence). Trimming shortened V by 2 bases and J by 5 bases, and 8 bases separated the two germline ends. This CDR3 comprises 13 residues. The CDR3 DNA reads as TGTGCCAGCAGCTTAGAGGGTCATCAGCCCCAGCATTTT. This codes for CASSLEGHQPQHF. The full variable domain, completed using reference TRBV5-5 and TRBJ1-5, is DAGVTQSPTHLIKTRGQQVTLRCSPISGHKSVSWYQQVLGQGPQFIFQYYEKEERGRGNFPDRFSARQFPNYSSELNVNALLLGDSALYLCASSLEGHQPQHFGDGTRLSIL.

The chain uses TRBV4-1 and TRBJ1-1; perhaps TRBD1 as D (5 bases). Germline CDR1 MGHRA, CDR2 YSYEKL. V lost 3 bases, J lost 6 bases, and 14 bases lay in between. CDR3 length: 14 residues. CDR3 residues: CASSHFGGRAEAFF. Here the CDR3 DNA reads TGCGCCAGCAGCCATTTTGGGGGACGAGCTGAAGCTTTCTTT.

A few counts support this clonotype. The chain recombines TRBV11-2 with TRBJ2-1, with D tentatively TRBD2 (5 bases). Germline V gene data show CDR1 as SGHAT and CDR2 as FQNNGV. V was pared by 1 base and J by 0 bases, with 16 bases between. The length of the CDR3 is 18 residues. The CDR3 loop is CASSLGHSGTGSYNEQFF. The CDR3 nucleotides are TGTGCCAGCAGCTTAGGACACAGCGGCACGGGCTCCTACAATGAGCAGTTCTTC. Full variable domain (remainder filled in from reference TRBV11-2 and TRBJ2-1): EAGVAQSPRYKIIEKRQSVAFWCNPISGHATLYWYQQILGQGPKLLIQFQNNGVVDDSQLPKDRFSAERLKGVDSTLKIQPAKLEDSAVYLCASSLGHSGTGSYNEQFFGPGTRLTVL.

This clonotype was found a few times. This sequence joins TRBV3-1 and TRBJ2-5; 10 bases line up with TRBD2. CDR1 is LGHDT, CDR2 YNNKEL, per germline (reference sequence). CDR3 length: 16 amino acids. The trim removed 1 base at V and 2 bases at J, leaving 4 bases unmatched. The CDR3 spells CASSQASGGWQETQYF. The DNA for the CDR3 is TGTGCCAGCAGCCAAGCTAGCGGGGGCTGGCAAGAGACCCAGTACTTC.

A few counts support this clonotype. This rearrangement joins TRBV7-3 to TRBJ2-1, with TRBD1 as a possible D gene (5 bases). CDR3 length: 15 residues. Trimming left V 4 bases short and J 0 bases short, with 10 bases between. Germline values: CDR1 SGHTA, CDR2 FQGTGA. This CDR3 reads CASSWGRSSYNEQFF. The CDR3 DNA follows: TGTGCCAGCAGCTGGGGCCGGAGCTCCTACAATGAGCAGTTCTTC.